This T cell receptor beta chain comes out of a study of early T cells in non-severe SARS-CoV-2 infection. This CDR3 comprises 15 residues. V shed 3 bases and J shed 2 bases, with 13 bases lying between them. CDR1 and CDR2 from the germline V gene are SGHRS and YFSETQ. Each CDR3 protein is one row after TCRdb ran MiXCR on the 5' RACE reads. The profile shows 80,000 or so distinct CDR3 sequences, around an eighth of them singletons. As regards this clonotype: It may be a read error: a sequence one base away is much more abundant.

Input material: whole blood. The receptor comes from an adult who was a healthcare worker with PCR-confirmed SARS-CoV-2 infection or an uninfected control (not recorded which). The chain recombines TRBV5-1 with TRBJ2-3; D is perhaps TRBD1 (6 bases). CDR3 sequence: CASSSPRQDTDTQYF. The CDR3 bases are TGCGCCAGCAGCTCACCGAGACAGGACACAGATACGCAGTATTTT.